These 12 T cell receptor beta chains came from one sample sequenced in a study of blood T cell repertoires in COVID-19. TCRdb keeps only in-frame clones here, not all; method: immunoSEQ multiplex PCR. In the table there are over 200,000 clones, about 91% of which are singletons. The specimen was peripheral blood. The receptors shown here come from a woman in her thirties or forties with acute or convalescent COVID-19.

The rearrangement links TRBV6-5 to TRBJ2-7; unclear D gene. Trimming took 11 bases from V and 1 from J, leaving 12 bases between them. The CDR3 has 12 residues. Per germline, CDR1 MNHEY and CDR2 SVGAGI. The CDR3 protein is CASSGLSYEQYV. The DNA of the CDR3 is TGTGCCTCCTCGGGTTTGTCCTACGAGCAGTACGTC.

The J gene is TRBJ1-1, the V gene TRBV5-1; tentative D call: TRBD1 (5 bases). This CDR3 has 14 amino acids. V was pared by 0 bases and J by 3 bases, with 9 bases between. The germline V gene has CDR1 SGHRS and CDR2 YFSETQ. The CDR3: CASSLGRADTEAFF. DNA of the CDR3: TGCGCCAGCAGCTTGGGCAGGGCGGACACTGAAGCTTTCTTT.

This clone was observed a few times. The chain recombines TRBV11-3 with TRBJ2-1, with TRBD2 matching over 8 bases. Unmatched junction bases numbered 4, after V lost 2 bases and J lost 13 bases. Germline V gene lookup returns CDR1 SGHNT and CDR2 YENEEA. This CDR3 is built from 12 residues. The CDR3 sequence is CASSLMRGVQFF. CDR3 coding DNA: TGTGCCAGCAGCTTAATGCGGGGGGTACAGTTCTTC. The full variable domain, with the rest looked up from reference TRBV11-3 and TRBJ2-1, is EAGVVQSPRYKIIEKKQPVAFWCNPISGHNTLYWYLQNLGQGPELLIRYENEEAVDDSQLPKDRFSAERLKGVDSTLKIQPAELGDSAVYLCASSLMRGVQFFGPGTRLTVL.

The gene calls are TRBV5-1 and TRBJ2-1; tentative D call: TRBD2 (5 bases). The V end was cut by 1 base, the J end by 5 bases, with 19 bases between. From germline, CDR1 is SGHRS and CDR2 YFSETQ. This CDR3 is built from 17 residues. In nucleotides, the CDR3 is TGCGCCAGCAGCTTGACAACTCGGGGTCCAGCAGACAATGAGCAGTTCTTC. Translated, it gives CASSLTTRGPADNEQFF.

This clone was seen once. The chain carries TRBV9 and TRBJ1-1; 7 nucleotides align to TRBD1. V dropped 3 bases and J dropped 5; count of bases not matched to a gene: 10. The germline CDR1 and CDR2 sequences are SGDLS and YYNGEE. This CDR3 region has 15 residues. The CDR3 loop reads CASSALDRADTEAFF. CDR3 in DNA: TGTGCCAGCAGCGCTCTCGACAGGGCGGATACTGAAGCTTTCTTT.

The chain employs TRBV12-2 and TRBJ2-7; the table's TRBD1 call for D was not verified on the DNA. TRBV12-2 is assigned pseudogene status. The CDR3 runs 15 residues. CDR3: CASRLAWATRGEQYV. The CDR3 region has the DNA TGTGCAAGTCGCTTAGCGTGGGCTACCAGGGGGGAGCAGTACGTC.

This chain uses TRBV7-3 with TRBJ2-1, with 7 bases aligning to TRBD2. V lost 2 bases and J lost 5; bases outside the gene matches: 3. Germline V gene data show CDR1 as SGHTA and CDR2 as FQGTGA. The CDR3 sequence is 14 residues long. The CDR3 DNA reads TGTGCCAGCAGCTTATCTAGCGGACACAATGAGCAGTTCTTC. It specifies CASSLSSGHNEQFF.

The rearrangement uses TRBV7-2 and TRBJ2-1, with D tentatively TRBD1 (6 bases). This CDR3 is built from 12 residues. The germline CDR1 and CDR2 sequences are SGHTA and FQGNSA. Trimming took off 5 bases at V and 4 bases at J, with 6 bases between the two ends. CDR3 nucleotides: TGTGCCAGCAGCACAGGGTACAATGAGCAGTTCTTC. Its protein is CASSTGYNEQFF. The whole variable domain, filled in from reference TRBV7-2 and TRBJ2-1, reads GAGVSQSPSNKVTEKGKDVELRCDPISGHTALYWYRQSLGQGLEFLIYFQGNSAPDKSGLPSDRFSAERTGGSVSTLTIQRTQQEDSAVYLCASSTGYNEQFFGPGTRLTVL.

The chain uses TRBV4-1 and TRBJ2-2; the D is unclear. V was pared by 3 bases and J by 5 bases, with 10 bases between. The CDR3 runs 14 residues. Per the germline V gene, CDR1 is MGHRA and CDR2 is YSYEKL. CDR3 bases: TGCGCCAGCAGCCATATAAGTGAGACCGGGGAGCTGTTTTTT. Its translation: CASSHISETGELFF.

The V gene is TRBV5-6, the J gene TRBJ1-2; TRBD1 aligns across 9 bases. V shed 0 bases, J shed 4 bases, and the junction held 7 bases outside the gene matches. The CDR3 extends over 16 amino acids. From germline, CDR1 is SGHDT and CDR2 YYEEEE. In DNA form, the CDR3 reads TGTGCCAGCAGCTTGGGCTACGGGACAGGGCCCTATGGCTACACCTTC. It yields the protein CASSLGYGTGPYGYTF.

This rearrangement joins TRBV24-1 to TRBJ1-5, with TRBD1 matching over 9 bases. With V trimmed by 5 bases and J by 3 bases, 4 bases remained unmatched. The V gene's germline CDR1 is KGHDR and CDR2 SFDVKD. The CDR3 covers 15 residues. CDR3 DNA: TGTGCCACCAGTGCCCGGGACAGGGACAATCAGCCCCAGCATTTT. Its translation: CATSARDRDNQPQHF.

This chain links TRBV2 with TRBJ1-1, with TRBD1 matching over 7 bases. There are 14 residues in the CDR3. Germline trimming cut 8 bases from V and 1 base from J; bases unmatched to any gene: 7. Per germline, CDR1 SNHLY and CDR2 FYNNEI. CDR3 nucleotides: TGTGCCAGCTTGATGGGACAGTGGAACACTGAAGCTTTCTTT. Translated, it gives CASLMGQWNTEAFF.